This TCR beta chain was sequenced for a study of blood T cell repertoires in COVID-19. As handled by the study authors: Reference gene primers were amplified, and this amplification served to estimate nucleated cell counts. Clones were sequenced by immunoSEQ multiplex PCR, and TCRdb holds only the in-frame ones, with some missing. Clone size and V and J calls were adopted from that table, with D and trimming inferred from the DNA. The table lists approximately 150,000 clones, over 80% of them singletons. The germline CDR1 and CDR2 sequences are SGHTA and FQGNSA. This CDR3 contains 18 residues. The J segment lost 3 bases and the V segment lost 2 bases, leaving 11 bases of the junction unmatched.

Sequenced material: PBMCs or T cells enriched from blood (not recorded which). The gene calls are TRBV7-2 and TRBJ2-3, with TRBD2 identical over 10 bases. This sequence was found in a man between 65 and 85 years old who had been exposed to COVID-19. The CDR3 sequence is CASSLWLAGVRKTDTQYF. CDR3 in DNA: TGTGCCAGCAGCTTATGGCTAGCGGGAGTTAGGAAGACAGATACGCAGTATTTT. The variable domain in full, completed from reference TRBV7-2 and TRBJ2-3, reads GAGVSQSPSNKVTEKGKDVELRCDPISGHTALYWYRQSLGQGLEFLIYFQGNSAPDKSGLPSDRFSAERTGGSVSTLTIQRTQQEDSAVYLCASSLWLAGVRKTDTQYFGPGTRLTVL.